This TCR beta chain came from a study of cytomegalovirus exposure and HLA in healthy donors. In nominal health when sampled, donors likely had unrecorded immune exposures nonetheless. With 60 Vbeta and 13 Jbeta primers, the PCR was carried out. Original handling: An analysis that came later counted 60 million to 80 million unique TCR beta chains, 10 million to 11 million shared. Using immunoSEQ multiplex PCR, the repertoire was profiled, and TCRdb retains in-frame clones only, with some absent. Clonal size and the V and J genes are those of that table, whereas D and trimming came from the DNA. The sample consists of some 130,000 clones, approximately 78% of them appearing once. The V gene's germline CDR1 is MGHRA and CDR2 YSYEKL. This CDR3 comprises 15 residues. V was pared by 0 bases and J by 5 bases, with 6 bases of the junction left unmatched.

The clonotype originates from a woman aged 40-49 years in good health and CMV-seropositive. The chain is built from TRBV4-1 and TRBJ2-7; 8 nucleotides line up with TRBD2. The sequencing input was PBMCs. The CDR3 sequence: CASSQDERELDEQYF. The CDR3 nucleotides are TGCGCCAGCAGCCAAGACGAGCGGGAGCTGGACGAGCAGTACTTC.